The 7 T cell receptor beta chains in this list originate from one sample, sequenced in a study of CXCR3-negative and CXCR3-positive naive CD8 T cells (dated by TCRdb to the late 2010s). Sequenced on a NextSeq 550. The Human TCR Profiling Kit (MiLaboratory) was used to prepare UMI-labeled 5' RACE TRB cDNA libraries. The reads underwent TCRdb reprocessing, giving one record for each CDR3 protein sequence and no DNA. The sample's table covers 100,000 to 150,000 distinct CDR3 sequences. Of the sample, 0.29% falls within the top ten clones. Sequences were obtained from naive CXCR3- CD8+ T cells from blood. The cell subset or site label corresponds to: CD45RO-CCR7+CD27+CD95- naive CD8+ T cells lacking CXCR3 (TNR3-). Receptors originate from a human donor in good health. Some clones in this sample may be carry-over from other donors' samples.

This rearrangement joins TRBV29-1 to TRBJ2-5; TCRdb's assignment of TRBD1 cannot be checked, as there is no DNA. Germline V CDR1 and CDR2: SQVTM, ANQGSEA. This CDR3 region has 15 residues. This CDR3 reads CSAQTDALYQETQYF.

The CDR3: CASREDVSYNSPLHF. V is TRBV6-4 and J is TRBJ1-6. Per the germline V gene, CDR1 is MRHNA and CDR2 is SNTAGT. The CDR3 consists of 15 residues.

V usage is TRBV20-1 and J usage is TRBJ1-5; absent DNA, TCRdb's TRBD1 call cannot be checked. Germline V gene sequence: CDR1 DFQATT, CDR2 SNEGSKA (reference sequence). CDR3 length: 15 amino acids. This CDR3 reads CSARDSGTETLPQHF.

This chain links TRBV27 with TRBJ1-1; no DNA is available, so the TRBD1 call from TCRdb remains unchecked. Germline values: CDR1 MNHEY, CDR2 SMNVEV (reference sequence). CDR3 length equals 16 residues. The CDR3 loop reads CASSDGTENMNTEAFF.

The chain employs TRBV7-8 and TRBJ2-7; as DNA is missing, the TRBD2 call by TCRdb cannot be tested. This CDR3 is built from 14 residues. Per the germline V gene, CDR1 is SGHVS and CDR2 is FQNEAQ. CDR3 region: CASSLLLAGHEQYF.

The chain couples TRBV29-1 to TRBJ1-2; the D gene TCRdb calls, TRBD1, cannot be checked with no DNA. The CDR3 extends over 14 amino acids. The V gene's germline CDR1 is SQVTM and CDR2 ANQGSEA. The CDR3 protein is CSDNRGPVGYGYTF.

J is TRBJ2-3 and V is TRBV6-1; the D call from TCRdb, TRBD2, cannot be confirmed without DNA. Germline CDR1 reads MNHNS; CDR2 reads SASEGT. The CDR3 is 18 amino acids. CDR3: CASSEGYLRTSGRDTQYF.